The rows below give T cell receptor beta chains drawn from one sample of a study of blood T cell repertoires in COVID-19. Here immunoSEQ multiplex PCR was the method, and the copy in TCRdb shows in-frame clones only, minus some. The data show more than 55,000 clones, 80% to 85% seen once. Material: peripheral blood. The source of these receptors is an elderly woman with acute or convalescent COVID-19. Each CDR3 is given with its conserved first and last residue. The order of the fields is clone size, V gene, D gene, J gene, CDR3 DNA, CDR3 protein. D genes are given only for firm matches. Clone size, where shown, is once, few, many, or a class for clones that have expanded.

NA,TRBV27,NA,TRBJ1-1,TGTGCCAGCAGTTGGGGCAGGAACACTGAAGCTTTCTTT,CASSWGRNTEAFF
NA,TRBV7-9,NA,TRBJ1-1,TGTGCCAGCACTCGAGGGTCAGGGGCGAACACTGAAGCTTTCTTT,CASTRGSGANTEAFF
NA,TRBV19,NA,TRBJ1-5,TGTGCCAGTAGCCCCCCCGGTAGCAATCAGCCCCAGCATTTT,CASSPPGSNQPQHF
NA,TRBV9,NA,TRBJ1-1,TGTGCCAGCAGCCCCCAAGGGACACAGAACACTGAAGCTTTCTTT,CASSPQGTQNTEAFF
NA,TRBV12-3/TRBV12-4,NA,TRBJ1-2,TGTGCCAGCAGTTTGTCAATGGGGGGGTGCACCTTC,CASSLSMGGCTF
NA,TRBV7-9,TRBD2,TRBJ2-3,TGTGCCAGCAGCCCGAGGGCTAGCGGGGCTGTTACGCAGTATTTT,CASSPRASGAVTQYF
NA,TRBV6-2/TRBV6-3,TRBD2,TRBJ2-5,TGTGCCAGCAGTAGTGGGACTAGCGGGCACCCAGGGGCCCAGTACTTC,CASSSGTSGHPGAQYF
NA,TRBV18,NA,TRBJ1-4,TGTGCCAGCTCACTAGGGGCTAATGAAAAACTGTTTTTT,CASSLGANEKLFF
NA,TRBV12-3/TRBV12-4,NA,TRBJ1-6,TGTGCCAGCAGTCGTACAGGGAATTCACCCCTCCACTTT,CASSRTGNSPLHF
once,TRBV5-1,TRBD1,TRBJ1-1,TGCGCCAGCAGCTTAGACCGACAGGGGCGACCCTACACTGAAGCTTTCTTT,CASSLDRQGRPYTEAFF
once,TRBV11-2,TRBD1,TRBJ1-2,TGTGCCAGCAGCTCCAGAGGGGGGACAGGATATGGCTACACCTTC,CASSSRGGTGYGYTF
NA,TRBV5-1,TRBD1,TRBJ1-4,TGCGCCAGCAGCTTTGGGGACAGGGAGGAGGAAAAACTGTTTTTT,CASSFGDREEEKLFF
NA,TRBV6-8,NA,TRBJ2-7,TGTGCCAGTACGGGGGGACACCGGAAATACGAGCAGTACTTC,CASTGGHRKYEQYF
NA,TRBV5-1,NA,TRBJ1-1,TGCGCCAGCAGCCGCCTCGGGGGGGGGCCCAGGGTGAACACTGAAGCTTTCTTT,CASSRLGGGPRVNTEAFF
NA,TRBV4-2,TRBD2,TRBJ2-2,TGTGCCAGCAGCCAAGGACTAGCGGGGGGGCGCGGCACCGGGGAGCTGTTTTTT,CASSQGLAGGRGTGELFF
NA,TRBV27,NA,TRBJ2-7,TGTGCCAGCAGAGACCAGGGTTTCTCCTACGAGCAGTACTTC,CASRDQGFSYEQYF
NA,TRBV20-1,TRBD2,TRBJ2-3,TGCAGTGCTAGTCTTGGACTAGTAGGGACAGATACGCAGTATTTT,CSASLGLVGTDTQYF
NA,TRBV6-1,TRBD1,TRBJ1-1,TGTGCCAGCAGTGAATACCCGACAGGGGTGAACACTGAAGCTTTCTTT,CASSEYPTGVNTEAFF
NA,TRBV7-9,NA,TRBJ1-1,TGTGCCAGCAGCTTTGGGCAGGGGAACACTGAAGCTTTCTTT,CASSFGQGNTEAFF
NA,TRBV5-4,TRBD2,TRBJ2-5,TGTGCCAGCAGCTTGGATCTAGCGGGGGGACAAGAGACCCAGTACTTC,CASSLDLAGGQETQYF
many,TRBV4-2,NA,TRBJ1-3,TGTGCCAGCAGCCAAGAGATAAGGACTGCAGGAAACACCATATATTTT,CASSQEIRTAGNTIYF
few,TRBV19,TRBD1,TRBJ2-7,TGTGCCAGTAGCGCAGGGGGCTACGAGCAGTACTTC,CASSAGGYEQYF
NA,TRBV5-1,NA,TRBJ1-6,TGCGCCAGCAGCCTACAGGAATATGGTTCACCCCTCCACTTT,CASSLQEYGSPLHF
once,TRBV29-1,NA,TRBJ1-5,TGCAGCGTTGTGGGGGGTAGCAATCAGCCCCAGCATTTT,CSVVGGSNQPQHF
NA,TRBV5-1,TRBD1,TRBJ2-1,TGCGCCAGCAGCCCCGGACAGGGCTCTTACAATGAGCAGTTCTTC,CASSPGQGSYNEQFF
NA,TRBV7-9,NA,TRBJ2-7,TGTGCCAGCAGCTTTGACGGGTTCTCCTACGAGCAGTACTTC,CASSFDGFSYEQYF
few,TRBV2,TRBD1,TRBJ1-6,TGTGCCAGCAGCTCCCAGACAGGGCAATCACCCCTCCACTTT,CASSSQTGQSPLHF
NA,TRBV3-1/TRBV3-2,TRBD1,TRBJ2-7,TGTGCCAGCAGCCAAGAAGTGTGGGACAGCGAGCAGTACTTC,CASSQEVWDSEQYF
NA,TRBV2,TRBD1,TRBJ2-7,TGTGCCAGCCTAACAGGGGCCTACTCCTACGAGCAGTACTTC,CASLTGAYSYEQYF
NA,TRBV10-3,NA,TRBJ2-3,TGTGCCATCAGTGAGTCAGGGAGCGGCAGCACAGATACGCAGTATTTT,CAISESGSGSTDTQYF
few,TRBV6-6,NA,TRBJ2-5,TGTGCCAGCAGTTCCGAGGGCATCGGGACCCAGTACTTC,CASSSEGIGTQYF
NA,TRBV5-8,NA,TRBJ2-1,TGTGCCAGCAGCTCGTCCGTACAGGGCCTTCTCTACAATGAGCAGTTCTTC,CASSSSVQGLLYNEQFF
once,TRBV19,TRBD2,TRBJ2-1,TGTGCCAGTGCCGAGCGGGGATTTGGAGACAATGAGCAGTTCTTC,CASAERGFGDNEQFF
NA,TRBV6-5,NA,TRBJ2-7,TGTGCCAGCACCCCCCAGGGGGGCCCCTACGAGCAGTACTTC,CASTPQGGPYEQYF
NA,TRBV7-6,TRBD2,TRBJ2-7,TGTGCCAGCAGCGTGGGGGGGGGTGGCCCTGGTTCCTACGAGCAGTACTTC,CASSVGGGGPGSYEQYF
few,TRBV5-1,TRBD2,TRBJ2-1,TGCGCCAGCAGCTACCGGGGGGGCCTATCCTACAATGAGCAGTTCTTC,CASSYRGGLSYNEQFF
NA,TRBV2,TRBD1,TRBJ2-3,TGTGCCAACGCGGTCGGGACAGGGGGTACAGATACGCAGTATTTT,CANAVGTGGTDTQYF
NA,TRBV14,TRBD1,TRBJ2-4,TGTGCCAGCAGCCAGGCAAGGGGGACAGCGTTCAAAAACATTCAGTACTTC,CASSQARGTAFKNIQYF
NA,TRBV29-1,NA,TRBJ2-3,TGCAGCGTTGAACAGTCTGGCACAGATACGCAGTATTTT,CSVEQSGTDTQYF
once,TRBV30,NA,TRBJ1-3,TGTGCCTGGAGTGTTGAGACAATAAACACCATATATTTT,CAWSVETINTIYF
NA,TRBV28,NA,TRBJ2-1,TGTGCCAGCAGTTCTGGAGGGGTGGCCGGCGATGAGCAGTTCTTC,CASSSGGVAGDEQFF
NA,TRBV10-2,TRBD1,TRBJ1-5,TGCGCCAGCAGCCAACAGGGGGCTTGGCAGCCCCAGCATTTT,CASSQQGAWQPQHF
NA,TRBV19,NA,TRBJ1-6,TGTGCCAGTACCATCGGGGGCTATAATTCACCCCTCCACTTT,CASTIGGYNSPLHF
NA,TRBV12-3/TRBV12-4,NA,TRBJ1-3,TGTGCCAGCAGGTCGACAAACGGAAACACCATATATTTT,CASRSTNGNTIYF
NA,TRBV30,NA,TRBJ1-2,TGTGCCTGGAGCCCAGGGCAGCCCTATGGCTACACCTTC,CAWSPGQPYGYTF
NA,TRBV7-2,TRBD1,TRBJ1-2,TGTGCCAGCAGCTTAGCGGGACAGTCCTATGGCTACACCTTC,CASSLAGQSYGYTF
NA,TRBV19,NA,TRBJ2-7,TGTGCCAGTAGTGCGACCCTCGTAACGGGGGAGCAGTACTTC,CASSATLVTGEQYF
NA,TRBV3-1/TRBV3-2,NA,TRBJ1-2,TGTGCCAGCAGCCGTGGAAACAGGGATAACTATGGCTACACCTTC,CASSRGNRDNYGYTF
NA,TRBV29-1,NA,TRBJ1-2,TGCAGCGCCGGACTTAACTATGGCTACACCTTC,CSAGLNYGYTF
NA,TRBV14,NA,TRBJ1-1,TGTGCCAGCAGCCAAGTTCAGGGTAAATCCGAAGCTTTCTTT,CASSQVQGKSEAFF
NA,TRBV19,NA,TRBJ1-5,TGTGCCAGTAGGACCGGGACATACGGCAATCAGCCCCAGCATTTT,CASRTGTYGNQPQHF
NA,TRBV4-1,NA,TRBJ2-1,TGCGCCACCAGGGGGCGGGGGACGAGCTCCTACAATGAGCAGTTCTTC,CATRGRGTSSYNEQFF
few,TRBV6-6,NA,TRBJ1-1,TGTGCCACTTTCGGGAACACTGAAGCTTTCTTT,CATFGNTEAFF
NA,TRBV10-3,NA,TRBJ2-5,TGTGCCATCAGTGAGGGCAATACAGGGACCTCGGAGACCCAGTACTTC,CAISEGNTGTSETQYF
few,TRBV2,TRBD2,TRBJ2-7,TGTGCCAGCACGGGGGGGTCGACCTACGAGCAGTACTTC,CASTGGSTYEQYF
NA,TRBV5-1,NA,TRBJ1-2,TGCGCCAGCAGCTTGCAGGATAACTATGGCTACACCTTC,CASSLQDNYGYTF
NA,TRBV5-1,NA,TRBJ2-3,TGCGCCAGCAGCTTATTACAGCACACAGATACGCAGTATTTT,CASSLLQHTDTQYF